Listed here are 30 T cell receptor beta chains from one sample, sequenced in a study of Graves' ophthalmopathy and Graves' hyperthyroidism (dated by TCRdb to about 2018). These reads were obtained on an Illumina HiSeq 2000. For repertoire sequencing, TCR beta CDR3 regions were amplified from RNA transcripts. A first-round RT-PCR used HTBI primers with the Qiagen OneStep RT-PCR kit, followed by a second-round multiplex PCR, size selection and purification. TCRdb handled the public reads itself, with Q25 trimming in fastp and clone calling in MiXCR, and kept productive beta chains. Under each unique CDR3 protein, matching rows form one entry showing the most common genes and DNA. The sample table records 300,000 to 400,000 distinct CDR3 sequences; 17% of these occur just once. The ten largest clones capture roughly 2.6% of the sample. The material sequenced was peripheral blood. These receptors all come from an adult woman with stable Graves' hyperthyroidism.

This clonotype was seen many times. J is TRBJ2-2 and V is TRBV29-1; a possible D gene is TRBD1 (6 bases). The CDR3 contains 12 residues. Per germline, CDR1 SQVTM and CDR2 ANQGSEA. Trimming took 6 bases from V and 4 from J, leaving 9 bases between them. As DNA, the CDR3 is TGCAGCGTGCTGGGGGCCACCGGGGAGCTGTTTTTT. Its protein product is CSVLGATGELFF.

This clonotype was seen ten or more times. The chain links TRBV12-3 or TRBV12-4 to TRBJ1-6; TRBD1 aligns across 7 bases. The CDR3 is made up of 13 amino acids. With 6 bases clipped from V and 5 bases from J, the junction kept 1 base outside the gene matches. The CDR3 DNA reads as TGTGCCAGCAGGCAGGGGGATAATTCACCCCTCCACTTT. This codes for CASRQGDNSPLHF.

V and J are TRBV15 and TRBJ2-7, with unresolved D. The CDR3 spans 14 residues. Trimming stripped 0 bases from V and 4 bases from J, with 10 bases between. CDR1 is LNHNV and CDR2 is YYDKDF in the germline V gene (reference sequence). CDR3 DNA: TGTGCCACCAGCAGAGAACAGATCTCGTACGAGCAGTACTTC. Its protein product is CATSREQISYEQYF.

The chain links TRBV28 to TRBJ1-1, with D unclear. Trimming pared 4 bases from V and 0 bases from J, leaving 9 bases between. Germline V gene lookup returns CDR1 MDHEN and CDR2 SYDVKM. The CDR3 is 14 residues long. As DNA, the CDR3 is TGTGCCAGCAGTTCCTTACTACTGAACACTGAAGCTTTCTTT. As protein: CASSSLLLNTEAFF. Based on the CDR3 plus reference TRBV28 and TRBJ1-1, the full variable domain is DVKVTQSSRYLVKRTGEKVFLECVQDMDHENMFWYRQDPGLGLRLIYFSYDVKMKEKGDIPEGYSVSREKKERFSLILESASTNQTSMYLCASSSLLLNTEAFFGQGTRLTVV.

The chain uses TRBV28 and TRBJ2-4, with no clear D. Germline V gene data show CDR1 as MDHEN and CDR2 as SYDVKM. The V end was cut by 5 bases, the J end by 3 bases, with 20 bases between. This CDR3 is built from 17 residues. CDR3 region: CASSPAWTRTLKNIQYF. The CDR3 DNA reads as TGTGCCAGCAGTCCCGCCTGGACCCGAACACTCAAAAACATTCAGTACTTC.

This clonotype was seen a handful of times. The chain combines TRBV30 with TRBJ2-7, with D possibly TRBD2 on 5 matching bases. CDR1 GTSNPN and CDR2 SVGIG come from the germline V gene (reference sequence). The V gene lost 3 bases and the J gene lost 4 bases, with 19 bases spanning the gap. The CDR3 sequence is 15 residues long. CDR3: CAWSPPAAVDYEQYF. CDR3 bases: TGTGCCTGGAGCCCCCCGGCAGCGGTTGATTACGAGCAGTACTTC.

V and J are TRBV28 and TRBJ1-2, with D unresolved. Germline V gene sequence: CDR1 MDHEN, CDR2 SYDVKM. V shed 8 bases and J shed 3 bases, with 10 bases lying between them. The CDR3 loop spans 12 amino acids. Here the CDR3 DNA reads TGTGCCAGCGGAAACGGGGACTATGGCTACACCTTC. Translation gives CASGNGDYGYTF.

This clonotype occurred many times. The gene calls are TRBV12-3 or TRBV12-4 and TRBJ2-4; TRBD2 is a possible D gene (5 bases). The ends were cut back, 6 bases at V and 8 bases at J, with 14 bases in the middle. The CDR3 runs to 13 residues. CDR3 sequence reads: CASSRRTGDIQYF. The CDR3 bases are TGTGCCAGCAGCCGACGGACCGGGGACATTCAGTACTTC.

The sample holds many counts of this clonotype. The chain recombines TRBV6-5 with TRBJ2-5; D is perhaps TRBD2 (6 bases). The CDR3 length is 17 residues. Trimming stripped 3 bases from V and 4 bases from J, with 21 bases between. CDR1 and CDR2 (germline): MNHEY, SVGAGI. The CDR3 loop reads CASSYRGYGWERETQYF. In nucleotides, the CDR3 is TGTGCCAGCAGTTATCGGGGGTACGGTTGGGAGCGAGAGACCCAGTACTTC.

This clonotype was seen repeatedly, ten times or more. The gene calls are TRBV24-1 and TRBJ1-2; D is uncertain. Looked up from germline, CDR1 is KGHDR and CDR2 is SFDVKD. The CDR3 loop spans 15 amino acids. V gave up 4 bases and J gave up 5 bases, with 16 bases separating them. CDR3: CATSDPKDGSYGYTF. The CDR3 bases are TGTGCCACCAGTGACCCTAAGGACGGGAGTTATGGCTACACCTTC.

Only a few counts were recorded for this clonotype. The junction differs from germline at one of its ends, possibly a read error. V usage is TRBV6-2 or TRBV6-3 and J usage is TRBJ1-5; D unresolved. The CDR3 spans 15 residues. Germline loops: CDR1 MNHEY, CDR2 SVGEGT. The CDR3 reads CASSYSGPANLPPHF. CDR3 sequence (DNA): TGTGCCAGCAGTTACTCTGGACCTGCTAACCTCCCCCCGCATTTT.

This chain links TRBV2 with TRBJ2-5; D is perhaps TRBD2 (6 bases). With 11 bases removed from V and 4 bases from J, the gap between germline ends came to 20 bases. The CDR3 runs 14 residues. Germline CDR1 reads SNHLY; CDR2 reads FYNNEI. The CDR3 DNA follows: TGTGCCGGAGCGAGCTGGGGACTCCGAGAGACCCAGTACTTC. Protein sequence: CAGASWGLRETQYF.

This chain joins TRBV19 and TRBJ2-5; 7 nucleotides line up with TRBD2. The CDR3 sequence is 15 residues long. In germline, CDR1 is LNHDA, CDR2 SQIVND (reference sequence). The V gene end was trimmed by 3 bases and the J gene end by 1 base; junction bases not matched to a gene: 5. CDR3 in DNA: TGTGCCAGTAGTATGCAAGCGGGACCCCAAGAGACCCAGTACTTC. Encoded protein: CASSMQAGPQETQYF.

This clonotype was observed many times. The chain combines TRBV12-3 or TRBV12-4 with TRBJ2-7; D may be TRBD2 (6 bases). V lost 8 bases to trimming and J lost 7 bases, with 27 bases between them. The CDR3 runs to 16 residues. The CDR3 protein is CASGSRWTLAEEEQYF. The CDR3 DNA sequence: TGTGCCAGCGGTTCCCGGTGGACCTTAGCGGAGGAGGAGCAGTACTTC.

CDR3 sequence (DNA): TGTGCCAGCAGTTATTCGCCCGGACAGAATTATGGCTACACCTTC. Amino acids: CASSYSPGQNYGYTF. V is TRBV6-5 and J is TRBJ1-2; tentative D call: TRBD1 (6 bases). V lost 3 bases to trimming and J lost 5 bases, with 16 bases between them. This CDR3 is built from 15 residues. Germline CDR1 is MNHEY and CDR2 is SVGAGI.

J is TRBJ1-1 and V is TRBV24-1; no reliable D call. This CDR3 has 13 residues. V lost 3 bases to trimming and J lost 5 bases, with 9 bases between them. From germline, CDR1 is KGHDR and CDR2 SFDVKD. The CDR3 reads CATSDTPGTEAFF. The CDR3, as DNA: TGTGCCACCAGTGATACCCCCGGGACTGAAGCTTTCTTT.

This clonotype was seen at least ten times. V gene TRBV20-1 combines with J gene TRBJ2-5; the D gene is possibly TRBD1 (6 bases). There are 13 residues in the CDR3. Trimming left V 5 bases short and J 2 bases short, with 12 bases between. Germline-derived CDR1 and CDR2 are DFQATT and SNEGSKA (reference sequence). The CDR3 DNA sequence: TGCAGTGCTCGATCCGGGACACAAGAGACCCAGTACTTC. As protein: CSARSGTQETQYF.

This clonotype has only a few counts. The rearrangement links TRBV7-2 to TRBJ2-5; possibly TRBD2 for D (6 bases). This CDR3 is 15 amino acids long. CDR1 is SGHTA and CDR2 is FQGNSA in the germline V gene. Between the trimmed V and J ends, which lost 5 bases and 1 base, there was a span of 14 bases. The CDR3 loop reads CASSGSGGFQETQYF. CDR3 bases: TGTGCCAGCAGCGGGAGCGGAGGGTTCCAAGAGACCCAGTACTTC.

The rearrangement joins TRBV5-1 to TRBJ2-7; 7 bases map to TRBD1. V dropped 0 bases and J dropped 0; count of bases not matched to a gene: 3. The germline CDR1 and CDR2 sequences are SGHRS and YFSETQ. The CDR3 covers 15 residues. CDR3 bases: TGCGCCAGCAGCTTGGAGGGACAGAGCTCCTACGAGCAGTACTTC. It codes for CASSLEGQSSYEQYF.

The chain joins TRBV15 to TRBJ1-6; D ambiguous. V shed 5 bases and J shed 5 bases, with 13 bases lying between them. Germline V gene sequence: CDR1 LNHNV, CDR2 YYDKDF (reference sequence). This CDR3 contains 15 residues. The CDR3 loop reads CATSAGLGDNSPLHF. CDR3 nucleotide sequence: TGTGCCACCAGCGCCGGACTGGGAGATAATTCACCCCTCCACTTT.

This clonotype has a count of ten or more. CDR3 protein: CASSSKIPWTSNQPQHF. In nucleotides, the CDR3 is TGTGCCAGTAGTTCTAAGATTCCCTGGACTAGCAATCAGCCCCAGCATTTT. V and J are TRBV19 and TRBJ1-5; no reliable D call. V lost 5 bases and J 0 bases, leaving 17 bases between the germline ends. This CDR3 contains 17 residues. The germline V gene has CDR1 LNHDA and CDR2 SQIVND (reference sequence).

This chain connects TRBV12-3 or TRBV12-4 to TRBJ2-5; D not certain. CDR3 length equals 13 residues. Deletions cut 3 bases from V and 5 bases from J, with 10 bases between. Written as DNA, the CDR3 is TGTGCCAGCAGTTTCCGGGTGGAGGAGACCCAGTACTTC. Translating gives CASSFRVEETQYF.

This CDR3 is CAWSVTVTRRSYEQYF. The DNA of the CDR3 is TGTGCCTGGAGTGTTACAGTGACTAGGAGGTCCTACGAGCAGTACTTC. This chain links TRBV30 with TRBJ2-7; TRBD2 is a possible D gene (6 bases). This CDR3 comprises 16 residues. V shed 0 bases and J shed 1 base, with 16 bases lying between them. Germline V CDR1 and CDR2: GTSNPN, SVGIG (reference sequence).

This clonotype was observed at least ten times. The V call is TRBV19, the J call TRBJ2-7; no clear D. CDR1 LNHDA and CDR2 SQIVND come from the germline V gene (reference sequence). The CDR3 covers 14 residues. Deletions cut 10 bases from V and 4 bases from J, with 20 bases between. Here the CDR3 reads CAIFIRGEDYEQYF. CDR3 DNA: TGTGCCATCTTCATTCGAGGCGAGGATTACGAGCAGTACTTC.

This clonotype was detected only a few times. Just one base apart from a much larger clone, this may be a read error. The rearrangement joins TRBV6-1 to TRBJ2-2; D could derive from TRBD1 or TRBD2 (5 bases each). Germline loops: CDR1 MNHNS, CDR2 SASEGT. Trimming shortened V by 0 bases and J by 5 bases, and 7 bases separated the two germline ends. The CDR3 covers 14 residues. The CDR3 DNA is TGTGCCAGCAGTGAAGCCGAGGGGACCGGGGAGCTGTTTTTT. Its protein product is CASSEAEGTGELFF.

At least ten counts were recorded for this clonotype. The DNA of the CDR3 is TGTGCCAGCAAGTTCGACAGAGATACCGGGGAGCTGTTTTTT. Residues: CASKFDRDTGELFF. The chain joins TRBV6-6 to TRBJ2-2, with D possibly being TRBD1 (5 bases). The CDR3 is 14 residues long. Trimming took 7 bases from V and 5 from J, leaving 14 bases between them. The germline V gene encodes CDR1 MNHNY and CDR2 SVGAGI (reference sequence).

Ten or more counts support this clonotype. DNA for the CDR3: TGCAGTGCCAGACGGGGGGCTGGTCAGCCCCAGCATTTT. It is translated as CSARRGAGQPQHF. The chain employs TRBV20-1 and TRBJ1-5, with D possibly matching TRBD1 (6 bases). The germline V gene encodes CDR1 DFQATT and CDR2 SNEGSKA (reference sequence). The CDR3 runs 13 residues. V was shortened by 6 bases and J by 6 bases, with 15 bases between the two germline ends.

This clonotype appeared many times. This chain links TRBV9 with TRBJ1-5; no reliable D call. CDR3 length: 13 residues. Trimming took off 2 bases at V and 10 bases at J, with 13 bases between the two ends. Germline V CDR1 and CDR2: SGDLS, YYNGEE. The CDR3 DNA reads as TGTGCCAGCAGCGTTGGCCGGGGAGGCCCCCAGCATTTT. Its protein product is CASSVGRGGPQHF.

The CDR3 DNA sequence: TGTGCCAGCAGTTACGACGACAAGTATGGCTACACCTTC. It encodes CASSYDDKYGYTF. The chain employs TRBV6-2 or TRBV6-3 and TRBJ1-2; no clear D. The CDR3 has 13 amino acids. Trimming shortened V by 2 bases and J by 5 bases, and 9 bases separated the two germline ends. Per germline, CDR1 MNHEY and CDR2 SVGEGT.

This clonotype was counted at least ten times. CDR3 DNA sequence: TGCAGTGCTAGATATAGCGGGAGTGGGGAGACCCAGTACTTC. Its protein is CSARYSGSGETQYF. The chain couples TRBV20-1 to TRBJ2-5, with 9 bases aligning to TRBD2. J was trimmed by 5 bases and V by 2 bases; bases with no gene match: 6. The CDR3 has 14 amino acids. Germline values: CDR1 DFQATT, CDR2 SNEGSKA (reference sequence).